These T cell receptor beta chains were read from a single sample in a study of shared clonotypes between healthy human individuals. Clones were sequenced by immunoSEQ multiplex PCR, and TCRdb holds only the in-frame ones, with some missing. The top ten clones hold roughly 1% of a sample with 2 million or so clones, about 95% of them seen once. Sequenced: naive CD8+ T cells sorted from blood. Receptors originate from a man aged 18-30 years in good health. Each CDR3 is given with its conserved first and last residue. The D gene is left open where the match is weak. The size of a clone is reported for some rows only, either as once, few or many, or as a class for expanded clones.

abundance: -
j_gene: TRBJ2-2
len: 16
v_gene: TRBV7-9
d_gene: TRBD1
CDR3aa: CASSLSPDRDSGELFF
CDR3nt: TGTGCCAGCAGCTTGTCCCCGGACAGGGACTCCGGGGAGCTGTTTTTT

abundance: -
j_gene: TRBJ1-4
len: 18
v_gene: TRBV4-1
d_gene: -
CDR3aa: CASSQEAGVLATNEKLFF
CDR3nt: TGCGCCAGCAGCCAAGAAGCGGGAGTGCTTGCAACTAATGAAAAACTGTTTTTT

abundance: few
j_gene: TRBJ1-5
len: 13
v_gene: TRBV7-9
d_gene: -
CDR3aa: CASSESETGFQHF
CDR3nt: TGTGCCAGCAGCGAGAGTGAGACAGGTTTCCAGCATTTT

abundance: once
j_gene: TRBJ2-7
len: 16
v_gene: TRBV2
d_gene: TRBD1
CDR3aa: CASSNLPGQEGYEQYF
CDR3nt: TGTGCCAGCAGTAACCTCCCGGGACAGGAAGGCTACGAGCAGTACTTC

abundance: -
j_gene: TRBJ2-3
len: 18
v_gene: TRBV21-1
d_gene: -
CDR3aa: CASSKALGRETLTDTQYF
CDR3nt: TGTGCCAGCAGCAAAGCGCTCGGTCGGGAGACCCTCACAGATACGCAGTATTTT

abundance: -
j_gene: TRBJ1-2
len: 11
v_gene: TRBV28
d_gene: -
CDR3aa: CASSFEHGYTF
CDR3nt: TGTGCCAGCAGTTTCGAACATGGCTACACCTTC

abundance: -
j_gene: TRBJ1-4
len: 16
v_gene: TRBV7-9
d_gene: -
CDR3aa: CASSLGQRGQGEKLFF
CDR3nt: TGTGCCAGCAGCTTAGGTCAGAGAGGCCAGGGGGAAAAACTGTTTTTT

abundance: -
j_gene: TRBJ2-7
len: 13
v_gene: TRBV9
d_gene: -
CDR3aa: CASSVGQTYEQYF
CDR3nt: TGTGCCAGCAGCGTCGGACAGACCTACGAGCAGTACTTC

abundance: -
j_gene: TRBJ1-6
len: 18
v_gene: TRBV4-3
d_gene: -
CDR3aa: CASSQEFSGTSYNSPLHF
CDR3nt: TGCGCCAGCAGCCAAGAGTTTTCGGGGACCTCCTATAATTCACCCCTCCACTTT

abundance: once
j_gene: TRBJ1-2
len: 13
v_gene: TRBV19
d_gene: -
CDR3aa: CASSFEANYGYTF
CDR3nt: TGTGCCAGTAGTTTTGAGGCTAACTATGGCTACACCTTC

abundance: -
j_gene: TRBJ2-1
len: 13
v_gene: TRBV13
d_gene: -
CDR3aa: CASSLRERNEQFF
CDR3nt: TGTGCCAGCAGCTTAAGGGAGAGAAATGAGCAGTTCTTC

abundance: -
j_gene: TRBJ2-2
len: 12
v_gene: TRBV19
d_gene: -
CDR3aa: CASSWDTGELFF
CDR3nt: TGTGCCAGTAGTTGGGACACCGGGGAGCTGTTTTTT

abundance: -
j_gene: TRBJ2-7
len: 14
v_gene: TRBV30
d_gene: TRBD2
CDR3aa: CAWTLGLAGIEQYF
CDR3nt: TGTGCCTGGACCCTGGGGCTAGCGGGGATCGAGCAGTACTTC

abundance: -
j_gene: TRBJ2-5
len: 15
v_gene: TRBV7-9
d_gene: -
CDR3aa: CASSPRDLYQETQYF
CDR3nt: TGTGCCAGCAGCCCGCGGGACCTTTACCAAGAGACCCAGTACTTC

abundance: -
j_gene: TRBJ2-2
len: 17
v_gene: TRBV2
d_gene: TRBD1
CDR3aa: CASSDDPGQLYTGELFF
CDR3nt: TGTGCCAGCAGCGATGATCCGGGACAGCTTTACACCGGGGAGCTGTTTTTT

abundance: -
j_gene: TRBJ2-1
len: 16
v_gene: TRBV11-3
d_gene: TRBD2
CDR3aa: CASSLATSGMKIEQFF
CDR3nt: TGTGCCAGCAGCTTAGCTACGAGCGGGATGAAGATTGAGCAGTTCTTC

abundance: -
j_gene: TRBJ2-1
len: 15
v_gene: TRBV4-1
d_gene: TRBD2
CDR3aa: CASSPKPSGSDEQFF
CDR3nt: TGCGCCAGCAGCCCCAAGCCTAGCGGGAGCGATGAGCAGTTCTTC

abundance: once
j_gene: TRBJ2-7
len: 18
v_gene: TRBV7-9
d_gene: TRBD1
CDR3aa: CASTPVIPGTGGMYEQYF
CDR3nt: TGTGCCAGCACTCCCGTGATTCCCGGGACAGGGGGTATGTACGAGCAGTACTTC

abundance: -
j_gene: TRBJ1-1
len: 17
v_gene: TRBV2
d_gene: -
CDR3aa: CASSERDPWERGTEAFF
CDR3nt: TGTGCCAGCAGTGAGAGGGATCCCTGGGAGAGGGGCACTGAAGCTTTCTTT

abundance: -
j_gene: TRBJ2-7
len: 14
v_gene: TRBV27
d_gene: -
CDR3aa: CASSSVGLTYEQYF
CDR3nt: TGTGCCAGCAGTTCGGTGGGGCTAACCTACGAGCAGTACTTC

abundance: -
j_gene: TRBJ1-4
len: 13
v_gene: TRBV6-5
d_gene: -
CDR3aa: CASSYFSDEKLFF
CDR3nt: TGTGCCAGCAGTTATTTTTCGGATGAAAAACTGTTTTTT

abundance: -
j_gene: TRBJ2-2
len: 15
v_gene: TRBV4-3
d_gene: -
CDR3aa: CASSQEVLNTGELFF
CDR3nt: TGCGCCAGCAGCCAAGAAGTGCTGAACACCGGGGAGCTGTTTTTT

abundance: -
j_gene: TRBJ2-1
len: 15
v_gene: TRBV27
d_gene: -
CDR3aa: CASSLLFAASVEQFF
CDR3nt: TGTGCCAGCAGTCTACTATTCGCCGCCTCTGTTGAGCAGTTCTTC

abundance: -
j_gene: TRBJ2-1
len: 15
v_gene: TRBV7-5
d_gene: -
CDR3aa: CARRGPGLAGEEQFF
CDR3nt: TGTGCCAGAAGGGGCCCGGGACTAGCGGGGGAGGAGCAGTTCTTC

abundance: once
j_gene: TRBJ2-7
len: 16
v_gene: TRBV4-1
d_gene: TRBD1
CDR3aa: CASSQLQTGIIYEQYF
CDR3nt: TGCGCCAGCAGCCAACTCCAGACAGGGATTATTTACGAGCAGTACTTC

abundance: -
j_gene: TRBJ2-7
len: 15
v_gene: TRBV6-5
d_gene: TRBD2
CDR3aa: CASSPLAEGSYEQYF
CDR3nt: TGTGCCAGCAGTCCTCTAGCGGAGGGCTCCTACGAGCAGTACTTC

abundance: -
j_gene: TRBJ2-7
len: 13
v_gene: TRBV27
d_gene: -
CDR3aa: CASSETGAYEQYF
CDR3nt: TGTGCCAGCTCTGAGACGGGGGCCTACGAGCAGTACTTC

abundance: once
j_gene: TRBJ2-3
len: 18
v_gene: TRBV13
d_gene: -
CDR3aa: CASSDRTRGGIYTDTQYF
CDR3nt: TGTGCCAGCAGCGATCGTACAAGAGGCGGCATCTACACAGATACGCAGTATTTT

abundance: -
j_gene: TRBJ2-7
len: 12
v_gene: TRBV30
d_gene: -
CDR3aa: CAWSVLSYEQYF
CDR3nt: TGTGCCTGGAGTGTACTGTCCTACGAGCAGTACTTC

abundance: -
j_gene: TRBJ2-1
len: 15
v_gene: TRBV2
d_gene: -
CDR3aa: CASSPVQESYNEQFF
CDR3nt: TGTGCCAGCAGTCCCGTACAAGAATCCTACAATGAGCAGTTCTTC

abundance: -
j_gene: TRBJ1-1
len: 12
v_gene: TRBV27
d_gene: -
CDR3aa: CASSLQGDEAFF
CDR3nt: TGTGCCAGCAGTTTACAGGGAGATGAAGCTTTCTTT

abundance: -
j_gene: TRBJ1-2
len: 16
v_gene: TRBV10-3
d_gene: -
CDR3aa: CAISAVSGSTNYGYTF
CDR3nt: TGTGCCATCAGTGCCGTTTCGGGCAGTACTAACTATGGCTACACCTTC

abundance: -
j_gene: TRBJ1-5
len: 15
v_gene: TRBV7-3
d_gene: -
CDR3aa: CASSLGGYGNQPQHF
CDR3nt: TGTGCCAGCAGCTTAGGAGGGTACGGCAATCAGCCCCAGCATTTT

abundance: -
j_gene: TRBJ2-7
len: 14
v_gene: TRBV5-1
d_gene: TRBD1
CDR3aa: CASSWRTGSHEQYF
CDR3nt: TGCGCCAGCAGCTGGAGGACAGGGTCCCACGAGCAGTACTTC

abundance: -
j_gene: TRBJ2-7
len: 15
v_gene: TRBV11-2
d_gene: -
CDR3aa: CASNPHTETSYEQYF
CDR3nt: TGTGCCAGCAACCCACATACAGAAACCTCCTACGAGCAGTACTTC

abundance: -
j_gene: TRBJ2-1
len: 15
v_gene: TRBV2
d_gene: -
CDR3aa: CASRQDDAFYNEQFF
CDR3nt: TGTGCCAGCAGGCAGGACGACGCCTTTTACAATGAGCAGTTCTTC